Listed here are 9 T cell receptor beta chains from one sample, sequenced in a study of metastatic and nonmetastatic thyroid tumors. Prior to thyroid surgery, none of the patients had received any treatment. TCRdb re-analyzed the PCR reads through MiXCR. The sample has roughly 12,000 clones; more than 20% are singletons. What was sequenced was adjacent normal tissue. These receptors came from a female donor with papillary thyroid cancer or a benign thyroid nodule (not recorded which). Some clones in this sample may be carry-over from other donors' samples.

J is TRBJ1-5 and V is TRBV19; D might be TRBD1 (5 bases). V shed 2 bases and J shed 6 bases, with 17 bases lying between them. CDR3 length equals 16 residues. In germline, CDR1 is LNHDA, CDR2 SQIVND (reference sequence). In DNA form, the CDR3 reads TGTGCCAGTAGTATATTTACAGCCCATGGGGGTCAGCCCCAGCATTTT. This codes for CASSIFTAHGGQPQHF. The full variable domain, in which reference TRBV19 and TRBJ1-5 provide the parts outside the CDR3, is DGGITQSPKYLFRKEGQNVTLSCEQNLNHDAMYWYRQDPGQGLRLIYYSQIVNDFQKGDIAEGYSVSREKKESFPLTVTSAQKNPTAFYLCASSIFTAHGGQPQHFGDGTRLSIL.

V is TRBV7-9 and J is TRBJ2-3, with TRBD2 as a possible D gene (6 bases). Germline CDR1 SEHNR, CDR2 FQNEAQ (reference sequence). This CDR3 is built from 15 residues. V lost 5 bases to trimming and J lost 6 bases, with 18 bases between them. This chain's CDR3 is CASSPGTPKVDTQYF. The CDR3 nucleotides are TGTGCCAGCAGCCCCGGGACTCCGAAAGTGGATACGCAGTATTTT.

About this clone itself: Its ends do not fully match the called genes, so a read error is possible. The chain employs TRBV4-3 and TRBJ1-2; perhaps TRBD1 as D (6 bases). Germline values: CDR1 LGHNA, CDR2 YSLEER. The CDR3 has 15 residues. CDR3 nucleotide sequence: TGCGCCACCAGCCAAGAACGGGGGGGCTACTATGGCTCCACCTTC. Its translation: CATSQERGGYYGSTF.

Sample share makes this clone medium-sized. The chain combines TRBV10-3 with TRBJ1-1, with D possibly being TRBD1 (6 bases). With 4 bases removed from V and 6 bases from J, the gap between germline ends came to 12 bases. The CDR3 consists of 13 residues. The germline V gene has CDR1 ENHRY and CDR2 SYGVKD. The CDR3 is CAISVDGTSEAFF. The CDR3 DNA reads TGTGCCATCAGTGTTGACGGGACATCTGAAGCTTTCTTT.

This clone was observed a handful of times. The genes are TRBV19 and TRBJ2-2; no clear D gene. This CDR3 has 17 residues. CDR1 is LNHDA, CDR2 SQIVND, per germline (reference sequence). The ends were cut back, 3 bases at V and 4 bases at J, with 18 bases in the middle. The CDR3 sequence: CASSIPNLGTRTGELFF. The CDR3 coding sequence is TGTGCCAGTAGTATCCCGAATCTGGGAACCCGCACCGGGGAGCTGTTTTTT.

This clone was recorded at least ten times. The V call is TRBV5-4, the J call TRBJ2-2; a weak D match, TRBD2 (6 bases). The CDR3 consists of 16 residues. Trimming shortened V by 3 bases and J by 1 base, and 13 bases separated the two germline ends. The germline gives CDR1 SGHNT, CDR2 YYREEE (reference sequence). CDR3 in DNA: TGTGCCAGCAGCTCTGGGGGGACCCTGAACACCGGGGAGCTGTTTTTT. Translation gives CASSSGGTLNTGELFF.

Only a few counts were recorded for this clone. The chain recombines TRBV29-1 with TRBJ1-2; no clear D. CDR3 size: 12 residues. Germline V gene sequence: CDR1 SQVTM, CDR2 ANQGSEA. Trimming shortened V by 3 bases and J by 9 bases, and 14 bases separated the two germline ends. CDR3 residues: CSVEILGNRYTF. The CDR3 DNA reads TGCAGCGTTGAGATTTTGGGAAATCGCTACACCTTC.

The sample holds many counts of this clone. J is TRBJ1-2 and V is TRBV5-4, with 12 bases lining up with TRBD1. CDR1 SGHNT and CDR2 YYREEE come from the germline V gene (reference sequence). The CDR3 is 16 residues long. V lost 2 bases, J lost 5 bases, and 7 bases stayed unmatched. The CDR3 sequence: CASSFLGTGGRYGYTF. The CDR3 region has the DNA TGTGCCAGCAGCTTCCTGGGGACAGGGGGCAGGTATGGCTACACCTTC.

The gene calls are TRBV18 and TRBJ2-7; TRBD2 aligns across 10 bases. The length of the CDR3 is 16 residues. Germline values: CDR1 KGHSH, CDR2 LQKENI. V gave up 0 bases and J gave up 0 bases; unmatched junction bases: 2. The CDR3 DNA is TGTGCCAGCTCACCACCCTTAGCGGGAGGCTCCTACGAGCAGTACTTC. This gives the protein CASSPPLAGGSYEQYF.